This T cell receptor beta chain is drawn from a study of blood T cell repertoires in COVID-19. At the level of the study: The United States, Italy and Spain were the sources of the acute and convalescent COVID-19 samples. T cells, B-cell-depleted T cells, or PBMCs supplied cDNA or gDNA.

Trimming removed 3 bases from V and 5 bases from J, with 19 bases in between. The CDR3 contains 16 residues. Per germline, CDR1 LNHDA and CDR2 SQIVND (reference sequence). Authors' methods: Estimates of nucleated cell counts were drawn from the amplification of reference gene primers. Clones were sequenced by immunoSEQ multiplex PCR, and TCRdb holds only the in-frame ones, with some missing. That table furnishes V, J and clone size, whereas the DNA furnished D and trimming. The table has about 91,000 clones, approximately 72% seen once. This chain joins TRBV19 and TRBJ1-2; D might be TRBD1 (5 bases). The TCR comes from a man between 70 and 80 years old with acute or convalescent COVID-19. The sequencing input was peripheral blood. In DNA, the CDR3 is TGTGCCAGTAGTATCTGGGCAGGGTTCGAGTCTTATGGCTACACCTTC. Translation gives CASSIWAGFESYGYTF.